Listed below are T cell receptor beta chains from one sample, sequenced in a study of CD8 T cells in ankylosing spondylitis. TCRdb passed the 5' RACE reads through MiXCR, listing each CDR3 protein once. The repertoire consists of roughly 150,000 distinct CDR3 sequences, with 25% to 35% occurring once and the leading ten covering about 5.5%. Material for sequencing was synovial fluid, either unsorted or a sorted T cell fraction (not recorded which). The receptors were sampled from a male donor with ankylosing spondylitis. Both conserved end residues are part of each CDR3. D genes are given only for firm matches. Rows may omit the clone size; those that give it use once, few, many or a size class.

D	V	size	J	CDR3	DNA
.	TRBV6-1	.	TRBJ2-7	CASRLRDGSYEQYF	TGTGCCAGCAGACTCCGGGACGGTTCCTACGAGCAGTACTTC
.	TRBV6-1	.	TRBJ2-7	CASTPARGVSSYEQYF	TGTGCCAGCACCCCGGCTAGGGGGGTCTCCTCCTACGAGCAGTACTTC
.	TRBV20-1	.	TRBJ2-3	CSVKSDTQYF	TGCAGTGTTAAATCAGATACGCAGTATTTT
TRBD1	TRBV2	.	TRBJ1-1	CASRGAGGLNTEAFF	TGTGCCAGCAGGGGGGCAGGGGGCCTCAACACTGAAGCTTTCTTT
TRBD1	TRBV18	few	TRBJ2-7	CASSTLRDRGHEQYF	TGTGCCAGCTCTACACTCCGGGACAGGGGCCACGAGCAGTACTTC
.	TRBV14	.	TRBJ1-4	CASSPSRQDRFVEKLFF	TGTGCCAGCAGCCCCTCCCGACAAGACAGGTTCGTCGAAAAACTGTTTTTT
.	TRBV9	.	TRBJ2-2	CASSVDPPGSNTGELFF	TGTGCCAGCAGCGTAGATCCCCCGGGGTCGAACACCGGGGAGCTGTTTTTT
.	TRBV15	.	TRBJ1-2	CATSRDPGGRSGYTF	TGTGCCACCAGCAGAGATCCGGGCGGGCGTAGTGGCTACACCTTC
.	TRBV3-1	.	TRBJ1-2	CASSPNYGYTF	TGTGCCAGCAGCCCTAACTATGGCTACACCTTC
TRBD1	TRBV4-2	many	TRBJ1-6	CASSQPDRGINSPLHF	TGTGCCAGCAGCCAACCCGACAGGGGAATAAATTCACCCCTCCACTTT
TRBD2	TRBV12-3/TRBV12-4	many	TRBJ2-3	CASSWNRGGTDTQYF	TGTGCCAGCAGTTGGAACCGGGGGGGCACAGATACGCAGTATTTT
.	TRBV28	.	TRBJ1-5	CASSLGQGKRKGRNQPQHF	TGTGCCAGCAGTCTCGGGCAGGGTAAGAGGAAGGGACGCAATCAGCCCCAGCATTTT
TRBD1	TRBV28	.	TRBJ1-1	CASSPDRQREAFF	TGTGCCAGCAGCCCGGACAGGCAGCGTGAAGCTTTCTTT
TRBD2	TRBV5-1	.	TRBJ2-1	CASSRGLAGEQFF	TGCGCCAGCAGCAGGGGACTAGCGGGAGAGCAGTTCTTC
TRBD1	TRBV25-1	.	TRBJ2-5	CASSDRQGPRETQYF	TGTGCCAGCAGTGACAGACAGGGACCGAGGGAGACCCAGTACTTC
TRBD1	TRBV28	many	TRBJ2-7	CASSRHGTVYYEQYF	TGTGCCAGCAGTAGGCATGGGACAGTGTACTACGAGCAGTACTTC
TRBD1	TRBV5-1	few	TRBJ2-5	CASSPMGTGGRETQYF	TGCGCCAGCAGCCCCATGGGGACAGGGGGCCGCGAGACCCAGTACTTC
TRBD2	TRBV12-3/TRBV12-4	many	TRBJ2-1	CASSFVAGGYNEQFF	TGTGCCAGCAGTTTTGTGGCGGGAGGGTACAATGAGCAGTTCTTC
TRBD2	TRBV29-1	.	TRBJ2-3	CSVSGGADTQYF	TGCAGCGTAAGCGGGGGGGCGGATACGCAGTATTTT
TRBD2	TRBV3-1	many	TRBJ2-2	CASSPTLSGGAESGELFF	TGTGCCAGCAGCCCCACCCTTAGCGGGGGGGCCGAATCCGGGGAGCTGTTTTTT
.	TRBV6-1	.	TRBJ1-6	CASRRESSYNSPLHF	TGTGCCAGCAGGCGAGAGAGCTCCTATAATTCACCCCTCCACTTT
.	TRBV6-1	few	TRBJ1-2	CASSTRGREGGYTF	TGTGCCAGCAGTACCCGCGGTAGGGAGGGTGGCTACACCTTC
.	TRBV10-3	few	TRBJ2-5	CASAPGPEETQYF	TGTGCCTCAGCTCCCGGGCCAGAAGAGACCCAGTACTTC
TRBD2	TRBV15	.	TRBJ2-1	CATSRDYSSGSNNEQFF	TGTGCCACCAGCAGAGACTATTCTAGCGGGAGCAACAATGAGCAGTTCTTC
.	TRBV5-1	.	TRBJ2-1	CASSLPLDNEQFF	TGCGCCAGCAGCTTGCCGTTGGACAATGAGCAGTTCTTC
TRBD1	TRBV5-6	few	TRBJ2-7	CASSLWKQGAMRYEQYF	TGTGCCAGCAGCCTGTGGAAACAGGGGGCGATGAGGTACGAGCAGTACTTC
.	TRBV19	.	TRBJ2-6	CASARRAGANVLTF	TGTGCCAGTGCTAGGCGGGCTGGGGCCAACGTCCTGACTTTC